These 31 T cell receptor beta chains were sequenced from one sample in a study of cytomegalovirus exposure and HLA in healthy donors. The study ran its PCR with 60 Vbeta and 13 Jbeta primers. Profiling relied on immunoSEQ multiplex PCR, and the TCRdb table lists in-frame clones only, not all of them. The sample holds under 200,000 clones, about three quarters seen once. The sequencing input was PBMCs. The receptors shown here come from a man aged 50 to 60 in good health and CMV-seropositive.

The chain links TRBV28 to TRBJ2-5; no clear D. Per germline, CDR1 MDHEN and CDR2 SYDVKM. The ends were cut back, 6 bases at V and 5 bases at J, with 25 bases in the middle. CDR3 length equals 17 residues. This CDR3 is CASRRLPTYYSAETQYF. CDR3 nucleotide sequence: TGTGCCAGCAGGCGCCTCCCGACTTACTACTCCGCGGAGACCCAGTACTTC.

The V call is TRBV20-1, the J call TRBJ2-1, with 12 bases that match TRBD2. The germline gives CDR1 DFQATT, CDR2 SNEGSKA (reference sequence). V shed 6 bases, J shed 9 bases, and the junction held 0 bases outside the gene matches. This CDR3 is built from 11 residues. The CDR3 sequence is CSALAGGEQFF. The CDR3 nucleotides are TGCAGTGCACTAGCGGGGGGTGAGCAGTTCTTC.

V usage is TRBV6-1 and J usage is TRBJ1-1; D might be TRBD1 (5 bases). The germline V and J ends were trimmed by 7 bases and 0 bases, with 15 bases remaining between them. The CDR3 contains 15 residues. Germline loops: CDR1 MNHNS, CDR2 SASEGT. DNA of the CDR3: TGTGCCAGCATCTCGATCAGGGAATTGAACACTGAAGCTTTCTTT. It is translated as CASISIRELNTEAFF.

V usage is TRBV20-1 and J usage is TRBJ2-1; D call uncertain. CDR3 length equals 11 residues. V lost 3 bases, J lost 8 bases, and 8 bases lay in between. Germline V CDR1 and CDR2: DFQATT, SNEGSKA (reference sequence). CDR3 protein: CSASVFDEQFF. The CDR3 DNA is TGCAGTGCTAGCGTCTTTGATGAGCAGTTCTTC.

The rearrangement links TRBV4-1 to TRBJ1-6, with a possible D match to TRBD1 (5 bases). Trimming removed 1 base from V and 10 bases from J, with 17 bases in between. The CDR3 contains 16 residues. In germline, CDR1 is MGHRA, CDR2 YSYEKL. This CDR3 is CASSQVFAQGRSPLHF. DNA of the CDR3: TGCGCCAGCAGCCAAGTTTTTGCGCAGGGTCGGTCACCCCTCCACTTT.

The rearrangement links TRBV6-1 to TRBJ1-1; 8 bases are shared with TRBD1. The CDR3 totals 15 residues. Germline assignment: CDR1 MNHNS and CDR2 SASEGT. Unmatched junction bases numbered 5, after V lost 1 base and J lost 4 bases. The DNA of the CDR3 is TGTGCCAGCAGTGAAGAGGGCAGGGGGCTCACTGAAGCTTTCTTT. Translated: CASSEEGRGLTEAFF.

The chain recombines TRBV28 with TRBJ2-7; 10 positions match TRBD1. Trimming removed 6 bases from V and 6 bases from J; junction bases left unmatched: 11. The CDR3 spans 15 residues. Germline V gene lookup returns CDR1 MDHEN and CDR2 SYDVKM. CDR3 DNA sequence: TGTGCCAGCAGAGGTGGAGGACAGGGGGTAGGCGAGCAGTACTTC. It translates to CASRGGGQGVGEQYF.

The table lists this clone with a count of one. The J gene is TRBJ1-4, the V gene TRBV11-1, with 7 bases fitting TRBD1. The trim removed 5 bases at V and 4 bases at J, leaving 7 bases unmatched. CDR1 is SGHAT and CDR2 is FQDESV in the germline V gene (reference sequence). The CDR3 sequence is 15 residues long. The CDR3 loop is CASSRRQGRNEKLFF. The DNA for the CDR3 is TGTGCCAGCAGCCGTCGACAGGGACGTAATGAAAAACTGTTTTTT.

This chain links TRBV11-2 with TRBJ2-1; maybe TRBD2 (6 bases). This CDR3 has 15 residues. The V gene lost 3 bases and the J gene lost 8 bases, with 17 bases spanning the gap. Germline V gene sequence: CDR1 SGHAT, CDR2 FQNNGV. CDR3 sequence: CASSLRGRGGDEQFF. The CDR3 DNA sequence: TGTGCCAGCAGCTTGCGGGGACGGGGTGGGGATGAGCAGTTCTTC.

This clone was seen just once. The chain employs TRBV28 and TRBJ1-6, with 8 bases lining up with TRBD1. The germline V gene has CDR1 MDHEN and CDR2 SYDVKM. The J segment lost 8 bases and the V segment lost 3 bases, leaving 6 bases of the junction unmatched. The CDR3 has 15 amino acids. As DNA, the CDR3 is TGTGCCAGCAGTTTCTGGAGACAGGGGTATTCACCCCTCCACTTT. It is translated as CASSFWRQGYSPLHF.

The chain is built from TRBV5-1 and TRBJ2-1, with a possible D match to TRBD2 (6 bases). This CDR3 contains 12 residues. V lost 5 bases, J lost 10 bases, and 13 bases lay in between. The germline V gene has CDR1 SGHRS and CDR2 YFSETQ. The CDR3 region has the DNA TGCGCCAGCAGGATGGGGGGTGAGGAGCAGTTCTTC. It codes for CASRMGGEEQFF.

The chain carries TRBV28 and TRBJ2-5; 12 bases align to TRBD1. V dropped 2 bases and J dropped 4; count of bases not matched to a gene: 2. This CDR3 comprises 15 residues. CDR1 and CDR2 (germline): MDHEN, SYDVKM. In DNA, the CDR3 is TGTGCCAGCAGTTTAGGGACAGGGGGCCCAGAGACCCAGTACTTC. The encoded protein is CASSLGTGGPETQYF.

The V call is TRBV19, the J call TRBJ1-5; no clear D. Trimming took 4 bases from V and 1 from J, leaving 11 bases between them. The CDR3 spans 15 residues. Per the germline V gene, CDR1 is LNHDA and CDR2 is SQIVND (reference sequence). DNA for the CDR3: TGTGCCAGTAGTACAAGTAGTCGCAGCAATCAGCCCCAGCATTTT. Its protein product is CASSTSSRSNQPQHF. The whole variable domain, remainder taken from reference TRBV19 and TRBJ1-5, is DGGITQSPKYLFRKEGQNVTLSCEQNLNHDAMYWYRQDPGQGLRLIYYSQIVNDFQKGDIAEGYSVSREKKESFPLTVTSAQKNPTAFYLCASSTSSRSNQPQHFGDGTRLSIL.

The chain combines TRBV5-6 with TRBJ2-7; perhaps TRBD1 as D (6 bases). Trimming removed 6 bases from V and 1 base from J, with 8 bases in between. The CDR3 has 12 residues. Looked up from germline, CDR1 is SGHDT and CDR2 is YYEEEE. CDR3 coding DNA: TGTGCCAGCATGGACAGTTCCTACGAGCAGTACTTC. This sequence encodes CASMDSSYEQYF.

The genes are TRBV7-2 and TRBJ2-5; TRBD2 matches 15 bases. Trimming cost V 2 bases and J 5 bases; bases outside gene matches: 9. The CDR3 spans 18 residues. CDR1 and CDR2 (germline): SGHTA, FQGNSA. CDR3 sequence reads: CASSLFGLAGGAGETQYF. In nucleotides, the CDR3 is TGTGCCAGCAGCTTATTTGGACTAGCGGGGGGGGCAGGGGAGACCCAGTACTTC.

V gene TRBV2 combines with J gene TRBJ2-2, with 7 bases aligning to TRBD1. J was trimmed by 7 bases and V by 9 bases; bases with no gene match: 2. The CDR3 consists of 11 residues. CDR1 SNHLY and CDR2 FYNNEI come from the germline V gene. The CDR3 loop reads CARGGGGELFF. The DNA of the CDR3 is TGTGCCAGAGGGGGCGGCGGGGAGCTGTTTTTT. Complete variable domain (other parts from reference TRBV2 and TRBJ2-2): EPEVTQTPSHQVTQMGQEVILRCVPISNHLYFYWYRQILGQKVEFLVSFYNNEISEKSEIFDDQFSVERPDGSNFTLKIRSTKLEDSAMYFCARGGGGELFFGEGSRLTVL.

This clone was seen only once. The rearrangement uses TRBV4-1 and TRBJ1-1; D possibly corresponds to TRBD1 (5 bases). Germline lookup yields CDR1 MGHRA and CDR2 YSYEKL. Trimming took off 1 base at V and 5 bases at J, with 17 bases between the two ends. This CDR3 has 16 residues. As DNA, the CDR3 is TGCGCCAGCAGCCAAGTGACAGCCAGGAGGGTGACTGAAGCTTTCTTT. Translation gives CASSQVTARRVTEAFF.

The V gene is TRBV5-5, the J gene TRBJ2-1, with 8 bases identical to TRBD2. The CDR3 loop spans 15 amino acids. Losses at the gene ends were 4 bases for V and 4 bases for J; bases not matched to a gene: 7. The germline CDR1 and CDR2 sequences are SGHKS and YYEKEE (reference sequence). CDR3 in DNA: TGTGCCAGCAGCGGAGGGCGCGGGGGGTACAATGAGCAGTTCTTC. This encodes CASSGGRGGYNEQFF.

The chain carries TRBV6-6 and TRBJ2-5; TRBD2 might be the D (6 bases). V dropped 5 bases and J dropped 4 bases, with 17 bases sitting between them. Germline assignment: CDR1 MNHNY and CDR2 SVGAGI (reference sequence). This CDR3 comprises 15 residues. The CDR3 loop is CASSARDSLRETQYF. The CDR3 coding sequence is TGTGCCAGCAGTGCACGGGACTCCCTCAGAGAGACCCAGTACTTC.

This clone was seen just once. The rearrangement links TRBV2 to TRBJ1-1; 10 positions agree with TRBD1. CDR3 length: 15 residues. The V gene end was trimmed by 1 base and the J gene end by 4 bases; junction bases not matched to a gene: 3. Looked up from germline, CDR1 is SNHLY and CDR2 is FYNNEI. CDR3 coding DNA: TGTGCCAGCAGTGAAGGGGGGACAGGGGTCACTGAAGCTTTCTTT. Translated, it gives CASSEGGTGVTEAFF.

The gene calls are TRBV4-1 and TRBJ1-4; 9 bases align to TRBD1. Germline trimming cut 2 bases from V and 10 bases from J; bases unmatched to any gene: 8. Germline CDR1 is MGHRA and CDR2 is YSYEKL. This CDR3 spans 15 amino acids. CDR3 coding DNA: TGCGCCAGCAGCCAAACAGGGGGCGTGTTAGGAAAACTGTTTTTT. It yields the protein CASSQTGGVLGKLFF.

The chain recombines TRBV7-6 with TRBJ1-3; D might be TRBD1 (6 bases). The CDR3 runs to 15 residues. Deletions cut 5 bases from V and 4 bases from J, with 15 bases between. CDR1 SGHVS and CDR2 FNYEAQ come from the germline V gene. The chain's CDR3 is CASSLGQSIGNTIYF. CDR3 bases: TGTGCCAGCAGCCTAGGACAGTCCATCGGAAACACCATATATTTT.

V is TRBV7-2 and J is TRBJ2-2; TRBD1 aligns across 10 bases. The CDR3 extends over 19 amino acids. V dropped 5 bases and J dropped 4; count of bases not matched to a gene: 16. From germline, CDR1 is SGHTA and CDR2 FQGNSA. The CDR3 region has the DNA TGTGCCAGCAGCAAGTCCGAACTGAGGACAGGGGGAAGCACCGGGGAGCTGTTTTTT. This codes for CASSKSELRTGGSTGELFF.

The rearrangement links TRBV11-2 to TRBJ2-6; a weak D match, TRBD1 (5 bases). This CDR3 is built from 15 residues. V dropped 5 bases and J dropped 2 bases, with 10 bases sitting between them. Per the germline V gene, CDR1 is SGHAT and CDR2 is FQNNGV. In nucleotides, the CDR3 is TGTGCCAGCAGCATGTACAGGACTGGGGCCAACGTCCTGACTTTC. This codes for CASSMYRTGANVLTF. Drawing the rest from reference TRBV11-2 and TRBJ2-6, the complete variable domain is EAGVAQSPRYKIIEKRQSVAFWCNPISGHATLYWYQQILGQGPKLLIQFQNNGVVDDSQLPKDRFSAERLKGVDSTLKIQPAKLEDSAVYLCASSMYRTGANVLTFGAGSRLTVL.

The chain recombines TRBV6-6 with TRBJ2-2; D not certain. Germline V CDR1 and CDR2: MNHNY, SVGAGI (reference sequence). V was trimmed by 7 bases and J by 7 bases, leaving 4 bases between them. CDR3 length: 10 amino acids. As DNA, the CDR3 is TGTGCCAGCACGGGCGGGGAGCTGTTTTTT. Protein product: CASTGGELFF.

The chain couples TRBV7-8 to TRBJ1-5, with D tentatively TRBD1 (5 bases). The ends were cut back, 0 bases at V and 7 bases at J, with 16 bases in the middle. This CDR3 contains 16 residues. The germline gives CDR1 SGHVS, CDR2 FQNEAQ. CDR3 sequence: CASSLAGRQGGQPQHF. The CDR3 nucleotides read TGTGCCAGCAGCTTAGCAGGTCGTCAGGGAGGACAGCCCCAGCATTTT.

A few counts support this clone. V gene TRBV6-6 combines with J gene TRBJ2-1; the match to TRBD1 covers 7 bases. The ends lost 6 bases at V and 4 bases at J; junction bases unmatched: 9. This CDR3 has 15 residues. Germline lookup yields CDR1 MNHNY and CDR2 SVGAGI (reference sequence). The CDR3 sequence: CASSIEGQLYNEQFF. Here the CDR3 DNA reads TGTGCCAGCAGCATAGAGGGACAGTTATACAATGAGCAGTTCTTC.

This clone was found once. CDR3 loop: CASSWGTGDNEQFF. The CDR3 DNA sequence: TGTGCCAGCAGCTGGGGGACGGGAGACAATGAGCAGTTCTTC. The chain has TRBV5-6 and TRBJ2-1, with TRBD2 as a possible D gene (6 bases). The germline V gene has CDR1 SGHDT and CDR2 YYEEEE. The CDR3 sequence is 14 residues long. Trimming stripped 3 bases from V and 5 bases from J, with 12 bases between.

This chain joins TRBV5-5 and TRBJ2-6; D is ambiguous. Germline lookup yields CDR1 SGHKS and CDR2 YYEKEE (reference sequence). CDR3 length: 15 residues. The ends were cut back, 0 bases at V and 0 bases at J, with 4 bases in the middle. CDR3 sequence (DNA): TGTGCCAGCAGCTTGGCAGTCTCTGGGGCCAACGTCCTGACTTTC. Residues: CASSLAVSGANVLTF.

V usage is TRBV29-1 and J usage is TRBJ2-7; D is undetermined. This CDR3 has 11 residues. The germline V gene encodes CDR1 SQVTM and CDR2 ANQGSEA. The ends were cut back, 4 bases at V and 3 bases at J, with 7 bases in the middle. The CDR3 here is CSVGTDYEQYV. CDR3 nucleotide sequence: TGCAGCGTTGGGACCGACTACGAGCAGTACGTC.

The chain uses TRBV7-8 and TRBJ2-5, with TRBD2 matching 10 bases. Germline V CDR1 and CDR2: SGHVS, FQNEAQ. V dropped 5 bases and J dropped 4; count of bases not matched to a gene: 7. The CDR3 sequence is 15 residues long. The CDR3 DNA follows: TGTGCCAGCAGCCGCCTACAGCGGGGGGGAGAGACCCAGTACTTC. This encodes CASSRLQRGGETQYF.